This T cell receptor (beta chain) was sequenced in a study of T cells expressing NK-cell markers. About the study: It was from sorted CD3+CD56+NKG2C+, CD3+CD56+NKG2C- and CD3+CD56-NKG2C+ T cells that TCR beta repertoires came. Sequencing covered eight donors, seven HCMV-seropositive and one seronegative.

Using the 5' RACE reads, TCRdb records one entry per CDR3 protein without DNA. The sample has more than 400,000 distinct CDR3 sequences; the top ten hold approximately 6.8%. To note about this clonotype: Antigen: not known.

Study conclusions and caveats: Researchers report these clonotypes also headed the CD3+CD56-NKG2C+ fraction in several donors.

The CDR3 extends over 13 amino acids. Germline V gene data show CDR1 as SGHTA and CDR2 as FQGNSA. V usage is TRBV7-2 and J usage is TRBJ2-7; the TCRdb D gene call, TRBD1, has no DNA to confirm it. The TCR sequence derives from a woman aged 18 to 75 in good health. The sample comprised blood T cells: a sorted CD56 or NKG2C T cell subset, CD4+ or CD8+ T cells, or bulk PBMC T cells (not recorded which). The CDR3: CASSPLLGGEQYF.